This T cell receptor beta chain was sequenced in a study of blood T cells in healthy people across ages. Study-wide context: T cells yielded about one barcoded beta molecule per two cells through template switching.

This clonotype was counted only a few times. Each of the donors had approximately 10 milliliters of peripheral blood drawn into EDTA-treated Vacutainer tubes. This CDR3 is 15 amino acids long. Trimming cost V 0 bases and J 8 bases; bases outside gene matches: 8. Germline loops: CDR1 DFQATT, CDR2 SNEGSKA (reference sequence). For the second PCR, which ran for about 7 to 11 cycles, a sample-barcoded 5' primer and a J-beta primer mix were used. The authors tagged each cDNA molecule using a template-switch adaptor with 12 random nucleotides. The yield of each sample was at least 3 million CDR3-containing paired-end reads. Each CDR3 protein is one row after TCRdb ran MiXCR on the 5' RACE reads. The sample contains around 870,000 distinct CDR3 sequences, roughly 26% of which appear only once.

Sequencing input: blood. V is TRBV20-1 and J is TRBJ2-1; 9 bases are a match to TRBD1. This TCR derives from a woman aged 80 or older in good health. The CDR3 nucleotides read TGCAGTGCTAGAGATGAACCTGGACAGGGGTATGAGCAGTTCTTC. Amino acids: CSARDEPGQGYEQFF.